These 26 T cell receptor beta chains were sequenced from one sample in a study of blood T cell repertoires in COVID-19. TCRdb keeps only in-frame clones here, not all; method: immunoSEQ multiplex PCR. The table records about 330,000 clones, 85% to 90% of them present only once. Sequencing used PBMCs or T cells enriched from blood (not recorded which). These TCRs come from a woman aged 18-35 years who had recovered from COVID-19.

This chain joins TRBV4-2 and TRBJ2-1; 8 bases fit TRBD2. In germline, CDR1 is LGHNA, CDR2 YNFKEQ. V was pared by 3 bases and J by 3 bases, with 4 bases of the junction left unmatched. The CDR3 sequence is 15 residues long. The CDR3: CASSHPAGDYNEQFF. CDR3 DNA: TGTGCCAGCAGCCACCCAGCGGGGGACTACAATGAGCAGTTCTTC.

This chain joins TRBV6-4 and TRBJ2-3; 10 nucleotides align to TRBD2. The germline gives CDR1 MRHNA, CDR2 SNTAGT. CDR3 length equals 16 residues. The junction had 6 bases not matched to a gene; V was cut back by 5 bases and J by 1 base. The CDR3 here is CASSMASGRGTDTQYF. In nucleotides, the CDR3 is TGTGCCAGCAGTATGGCTAGCGGGAGAGGCACAGATACGCAGTATTTT.

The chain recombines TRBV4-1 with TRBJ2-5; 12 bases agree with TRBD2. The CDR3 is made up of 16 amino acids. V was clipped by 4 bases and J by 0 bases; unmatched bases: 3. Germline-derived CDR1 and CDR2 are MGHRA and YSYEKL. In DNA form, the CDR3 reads TGCGCCAGCAGCCTTCGACTAGCGGGGGACCAAGAGACCCAGTACTTC. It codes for CASSLRLAGDQETQYF.

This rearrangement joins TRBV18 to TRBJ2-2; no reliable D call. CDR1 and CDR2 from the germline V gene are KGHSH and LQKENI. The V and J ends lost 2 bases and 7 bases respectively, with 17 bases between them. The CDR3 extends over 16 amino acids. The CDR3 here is CASSPEPSTSGGELFF. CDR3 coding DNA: TGTGCCAGCTCACCAGAGCCATCGACCTCGGGCGGGGAGCTGTTTTTT.

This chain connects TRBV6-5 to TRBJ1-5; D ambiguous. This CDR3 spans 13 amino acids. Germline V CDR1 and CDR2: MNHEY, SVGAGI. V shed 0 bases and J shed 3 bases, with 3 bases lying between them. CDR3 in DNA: TGTGCCAGCAGTTACTCACTCAATCAGCCCCAGCATTTT. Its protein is CASSYSLNQPQHF.

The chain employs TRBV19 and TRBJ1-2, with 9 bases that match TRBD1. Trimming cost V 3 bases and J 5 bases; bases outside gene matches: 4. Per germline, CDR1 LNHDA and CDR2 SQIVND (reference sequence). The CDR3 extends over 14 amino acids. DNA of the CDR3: TGTGCCAGTAGTATGAACAGGGGGCCATATGGCTACACCTTC. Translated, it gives CASSMNRGPYGYTF.

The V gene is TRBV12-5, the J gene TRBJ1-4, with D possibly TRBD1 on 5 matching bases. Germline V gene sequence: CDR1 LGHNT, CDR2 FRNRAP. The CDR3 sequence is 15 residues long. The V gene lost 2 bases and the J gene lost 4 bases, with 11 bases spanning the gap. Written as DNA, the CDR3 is TGTGCTAGTGGTTTGATGGGGGGATTTAATGAAAAACTGTTTTTT. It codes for CASGLMGGFNEKLFF.

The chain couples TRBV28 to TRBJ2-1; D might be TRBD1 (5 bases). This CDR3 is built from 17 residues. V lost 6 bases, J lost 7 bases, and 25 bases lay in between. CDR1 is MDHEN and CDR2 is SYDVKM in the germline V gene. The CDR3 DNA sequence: TGTGCCAGCAGAGCCCCCGCAGGGAAGAAGGAAAGTAATGAGCAGTTCTTC. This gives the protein CASRAPAGKKESNEQFF.

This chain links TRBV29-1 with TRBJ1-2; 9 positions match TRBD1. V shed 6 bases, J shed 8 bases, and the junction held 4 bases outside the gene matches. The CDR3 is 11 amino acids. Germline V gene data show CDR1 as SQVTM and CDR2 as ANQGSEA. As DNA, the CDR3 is TGCAGCGTGGGACAGGGAGGGGGCTACACCTTC. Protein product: CSVGQGGGYTF.

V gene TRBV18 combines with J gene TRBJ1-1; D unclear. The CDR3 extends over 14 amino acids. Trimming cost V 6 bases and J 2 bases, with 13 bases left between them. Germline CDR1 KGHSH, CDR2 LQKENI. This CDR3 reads CASSPFATNTEAFF. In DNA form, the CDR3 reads TGTGCCAGCTCGCCCTTTGCCACAAACACTGAAGCTTTCTTT.

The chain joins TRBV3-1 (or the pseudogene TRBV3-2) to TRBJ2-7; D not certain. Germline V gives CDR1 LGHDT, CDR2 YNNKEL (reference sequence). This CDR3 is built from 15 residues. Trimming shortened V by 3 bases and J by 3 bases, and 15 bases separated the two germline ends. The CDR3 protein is CASSHQASRGYEQYF. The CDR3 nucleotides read TGTGCCAGCAGCCACCAAGCTTCCCGCGGCTACGAGCAGTACTTC.

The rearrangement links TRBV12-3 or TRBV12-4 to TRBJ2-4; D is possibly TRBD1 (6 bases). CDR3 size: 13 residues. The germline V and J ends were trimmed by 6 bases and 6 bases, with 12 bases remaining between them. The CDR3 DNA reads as TGTGCCAGCAGATTACTAGGGGGAAACATTCAGTACTTC. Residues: CASRLLGGNIQYF.

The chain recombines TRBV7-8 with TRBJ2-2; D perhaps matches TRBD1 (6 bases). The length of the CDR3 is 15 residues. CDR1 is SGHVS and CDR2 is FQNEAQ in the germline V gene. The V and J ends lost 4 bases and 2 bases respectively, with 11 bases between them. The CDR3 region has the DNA TGTGCCAGCAGCTCCCCGGGACACAACACCGGGGAGCTGTTTTTT. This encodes CASSSPGHNTGELFF.

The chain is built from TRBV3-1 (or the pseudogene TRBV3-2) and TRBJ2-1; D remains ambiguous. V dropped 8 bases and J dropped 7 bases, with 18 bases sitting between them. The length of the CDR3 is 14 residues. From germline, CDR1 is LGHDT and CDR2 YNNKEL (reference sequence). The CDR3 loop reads CASGEERNRNEQFF. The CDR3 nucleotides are TGTGCCAGCGGAGAGGAGAGAAACCGGAATGAGCAGTTCTTC.

Here the CDR3 reads CASKETSGSTGREEQYF. The DNA for the CDR3 is TGTGCCAGTAAAGAGACTAGCGGGAGTACGGGGCGGGAAGAGCAGTACTTC. The chain combines TRBV19 with TRBJ2-7; 12 nucleotides line up with TRBD2. V trimming: 7 bases; J trimming: 7 bases; junction bases outside the gene matches: 17. Germline CDR1 is LNHDA and CDR2 is SQIVND (reference sequence). The CDR3 is made up of 17 amino acids.

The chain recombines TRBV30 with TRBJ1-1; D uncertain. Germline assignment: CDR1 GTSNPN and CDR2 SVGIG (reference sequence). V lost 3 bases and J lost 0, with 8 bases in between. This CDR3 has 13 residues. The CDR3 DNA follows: TGTGCCTGGAGACCTGGGCTGAACACTGAAGCTTTCTTT. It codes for CAWRPGLNTEAFF.

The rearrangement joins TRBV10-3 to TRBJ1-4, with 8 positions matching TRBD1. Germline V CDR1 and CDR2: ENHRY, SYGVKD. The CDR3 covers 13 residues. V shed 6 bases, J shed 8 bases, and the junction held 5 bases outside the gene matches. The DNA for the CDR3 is TGTGCCATCAGGGGGACAGGTCGGGAAAAACTGTTTTTT. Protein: CAIRGTGREKLFF.

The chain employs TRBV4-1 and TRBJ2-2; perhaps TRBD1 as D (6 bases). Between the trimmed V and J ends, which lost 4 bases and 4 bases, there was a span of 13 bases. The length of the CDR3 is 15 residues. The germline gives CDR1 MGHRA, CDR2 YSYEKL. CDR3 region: CASSRPTGATGELFF. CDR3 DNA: TGCGCCAGCAGCCGACCGACAGGAGCCACCGGGGAGCTGTTTTTT.

The CDR3: CASSGQGDSPLHF. CDR3 coding DNA: TGTGCCAGCTCGGGACAGGGAGATTCACCCCTCCACTTT. This chain links TRBV18 with TRBJ1-6, with 9 bases aligning to TRBD1. V shed 6 bases and J 8 bases; nucleotides not matched to a gene: 2. The V gene's germline CDR1 is KGHSH and CDR2 LQKENI. The CDR3 sequence is 13 residues long.

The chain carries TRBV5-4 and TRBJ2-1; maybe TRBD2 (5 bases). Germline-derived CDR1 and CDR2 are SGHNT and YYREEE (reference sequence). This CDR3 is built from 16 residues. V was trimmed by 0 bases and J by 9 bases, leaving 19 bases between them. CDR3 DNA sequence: TGTGCCAGCAGCTTGGGAAGGCTAGCCGAGTCGATTGAGCAGTTCTTC. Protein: CASSLGRLAESIEQFF.

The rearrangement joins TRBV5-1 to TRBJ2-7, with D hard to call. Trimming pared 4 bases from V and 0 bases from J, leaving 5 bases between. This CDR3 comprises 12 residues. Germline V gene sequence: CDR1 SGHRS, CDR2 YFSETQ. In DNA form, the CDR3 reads TGCGCCAGCAGCCTAAGCTCCTACGAGCAGTACTTC. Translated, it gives CASSLSSYEQYF. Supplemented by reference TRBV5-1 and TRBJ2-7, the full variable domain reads KAGVTQTPRYLIKTRGQQVTLSCSPISGHRSVSWYQQTPGQGLQFLFEYFSETQRNKGNFPGRFSGRQFSNSRSEMNVSTLELGDSALYLCASSLSSYEQYFGPGTRLTVT.

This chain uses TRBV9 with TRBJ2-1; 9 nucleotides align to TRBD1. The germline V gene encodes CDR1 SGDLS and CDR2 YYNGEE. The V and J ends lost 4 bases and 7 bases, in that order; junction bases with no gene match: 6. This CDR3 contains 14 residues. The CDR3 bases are TGTGCCAGCAGCCAAACAGGGGGCGGGAATGAGCAGTTCTTC. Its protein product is CASSQTGGGNEQFF.

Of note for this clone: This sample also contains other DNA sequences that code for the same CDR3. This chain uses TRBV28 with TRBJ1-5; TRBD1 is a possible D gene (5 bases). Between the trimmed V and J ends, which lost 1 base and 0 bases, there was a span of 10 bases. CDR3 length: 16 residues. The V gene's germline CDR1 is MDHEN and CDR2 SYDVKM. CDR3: CASSLFSGHSNQPQHF. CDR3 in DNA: TGTGCCAGCAGTTTATTTTCAGGACATAGCAATCAGCCCCAGCATTTT. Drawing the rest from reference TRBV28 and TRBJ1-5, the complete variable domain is DVKVTQSSRYLVKRTGEKVFLECVQDMDHENMFWYRQDPGLGLRLIYFSYDVKMKEKGDIPEGYSVSREKKERFSLILESASTNQTSMYLCASSLFSGHSNQPQHFGDGTRLSIL.

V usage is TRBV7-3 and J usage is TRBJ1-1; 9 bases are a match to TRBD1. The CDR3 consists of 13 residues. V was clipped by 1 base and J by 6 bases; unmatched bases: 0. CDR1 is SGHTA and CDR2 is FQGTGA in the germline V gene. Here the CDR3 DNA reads TGTGCCAGCAGCTTAAGGGACAGGGCTGAAGCTTTCTTT. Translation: CASSLRDRAEAFF.

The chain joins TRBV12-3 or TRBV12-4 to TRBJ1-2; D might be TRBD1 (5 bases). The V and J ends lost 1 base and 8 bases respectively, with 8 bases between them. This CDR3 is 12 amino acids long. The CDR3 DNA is TGTGCCAGCAGTTTAGGGGGCAGCGGCTACACCTTC. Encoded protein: CASSLGGSGYTF.

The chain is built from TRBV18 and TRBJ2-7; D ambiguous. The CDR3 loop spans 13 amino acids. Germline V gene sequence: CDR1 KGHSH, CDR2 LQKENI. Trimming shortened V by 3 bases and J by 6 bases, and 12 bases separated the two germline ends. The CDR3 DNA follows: TGTGCCAGCTCACCCGGAGAGGCGCTCGAGCAGTACTTC. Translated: CASSPGEALEQYF.